What follows describes a single T cell receptor (beta chain). Its specificity is not known. This sample was included in a study of T cell repertoires in cytomegalovirus infection. Across the study: TCR beta signatures that were public indicated CMV infection and matching HLA type.

Study findings and constraints: The response measured ex vivo was dominated by TCR beta clonotypes (HLA-C-restricted and CMV-specific).

The CDR3 is 17 residues long. Germline trimming cut 0 bases from V and 2 bases from J; bases unmatched to any gene: 8. TCRdb reanalysed the reads using MiXCR and keeps one entry per CDR3 protein. The sample lists about 530,000 distinct CDR3 sequences; more than 25% were seen once. The TCR comes from a human donor in good health (CMV status not recorded). Some clones in this sample may be carry-over from other donors' samples. Input material: PBMCs. The chain carries TRBV12-3 or TRBV12-4 and TRBJ2-7, with 9 bases lining up with TRBD2. Written as DNA, the CDR3 is TGTGCCAGCAGTTTAGCGGGGCTAGCGGGAAGACCCTACGAGCAGTACTTC. This gives the protein CASSLAGLAGRPYEQYF.